This passage covers 15 T cell receptor beta chains from one sample sequenced in a study of cytomegalovirus exposure and HLA in healthy donors. The study ran its PCR with 60 Vbeta and 13 Jbeta primers. Profiled with immunoSEQ multiplex PCR; TCRdb holds only in-frame clones, not every one. The sample lists roughly 65,000 clones, over 75% occurring once. Sequencing was done on a sample of PBMCs. All receptors derive from a woman in her 30s in good health and CMV-seronegative.

The CDR3 DNA reads as TGTGCCAGCAGCTTGGGAGGTTATAGCAATCAGCCCCAGCATTTT. It translates to CASSLGGYSNQPQHF. V and J are TRBV5-8 and TRBJ1-5, with D unresolved. V was cut by 0 bases and J by 0 bases, with 7 bases left in between. The germline V gene encodes CDR1 SGHTS and CDR2 YDEGEE. There are 15 residues in the CDR3. The whole variable domain, filled in from reference TRBV5-8 and TRBJ1-5, reads EAGVTQSPTHLIKTRGQQATLRCSPISGHTSVYWYQQALGLGLQFLLWYDEGEERNRGNFPPRFSGRQFPNYSSELNVNALELEDSALYLCASSLGGYSNQPQHFGDGTRLSIL.

This sequence joins TRBV6-4 and TRBJ2-3; D is possibly TRBD2 (5 bases). Germline CDR1 is MRHNA and CDR2 is SNTAGT. This CDR3 spans 14 amino acids. V was cut by 4 bases and J by 4 bases, with 12 bases left in between. CDR3 DNA: TGTGCCAGCAGTGCTGAACTAGATGCAGATACGCAGTATTTT. This translates into CASSAELDADTQYF.

This clone came up a few times. This CDR3 is also generated by other DNA sequences in the sample. The chain carries TRBV6-5 and TRBJ1-1; D is unresolved. Germline V gene data show CDR1 as MNHEY and CDR2 as SVGAGI. This CDR3 is built from 13 residues. The ends were cut back, 0 bases at V and 3 bases at J, with 5 bases in the middle. The CDR3 loop is CASSYSRDTEAFF. CDR3 nucleotides: TGTGCCAGCAGTTACTCGCGGGACACTGAAGCTTTCTTT.

The chain uses TRBV29-1 and TRBJ1-1, with D tentatively TRBD1 (5 bases). CDR3 length: 13 amino acids. The V gene's germline CDR1 is SQVTM and CDR2 ANQGSEA. Trimming shortened V by 2 bases and J by 4 bases, and 11 bases separated the two germline ends. CDR3 loop: CSVEPTGGTEAFF. The CDR3 coding sequence is TGCAGCGTTGAACCCACGGGGGGCACTGAAGCTTTCTTT.

This sequence joins TRBV29-1 and TRBJ1-5, with 8 bases matching TRBD1. Germline loops: CDR1 SQVTM, CDR2 ANQGSEA. After removal of 6 bases from V and 2 bases from J, the junction contained 9 bases not matched to a gene. The CDR3 extends over 15 amino acids. The CDR3 loop is CSVGTGIGGNQPQHF. The CDR3 nucleotides are TGCAGCGTCGGGACAGGAATCGGCGGCAATCAGCCCCAGCATTTT.

V gene TRBV11-2 combines with J gene TRBJ2-1, with TRBD1 identical over 7 bases. The CDR3 covers 15 residues. The V gene's germline CDR1 is SGHAT and CDR2 FQNNGV. V lost 5 bases and J lost 4; bases outside the gene matches: 8. CDR3 DNA sequence: TGTGCCAGCAGCGCTACGAGGGGGCTTTACAATGAGCAGTTCTTC. Protein: CASSATRGLYNEQFF. The whole variable domain, filled in from reference TRBV11-2 and TRBJ2-1, reads EAGVAQSPRYKIIEKRQSVAFWCNPISGHATLYWYQQILGQGPKLLIQFQNNGVVDDSQLPKDRFSAERLKGVDSTLKIQPAKLEDSAVYLCASSATRGLYNEQFFGPGTRLTVL.

The rearrangement links TRBV4-1 to TRBJ2-1; 12 positions agree with TRBD2. This CDR3 region has 15 residues. The V segment lost 1 base and the J segment 7 bases; nucleotides outside the gene matches: 2. Germline CDR1 MGHRA, CDR2 YSYEKL. The CDR3 protein is CASSQGLAGVNEQFF. The CDR3 nucleotides are TGCGCCAGCAGCCAAGGACTAGCGGGAGTGAATGAGCAGTTCTTC.

This clone was seen a few times. The chain employs TRBV6-4 and TRBJ2-2; 10 positions match TRBD1. Trimming removed 3 bases from V and 4 bases from J; junction bases left unmatched: 5. Germline assignment: CDR1 MRHNA and CDR2 SNTAGT. CDR3 size: 16 residues. In DNA form, the CDR3 reads TGTGCCAGCAGTGAAGCCGGGACAGGGGCCACCGGGGAGCTGTTTTTT. Translating gives CASSEAGTGATGELFF.

This chain uses TRBV30 with TRBJ1-2; tentatively, D is TRBD1 (5 bases). V shed 5 bases and J shed 2 bases, with 9 bases lying between them. Germline loops: CDR1 GTSNPN, CDR2 SVGIG (reference sequence). The CDR3 loop spans 12 amino acids. This chain's CDR3 is CAWQGTNYGYTF. Written as DNA, the CDR3 is TGTGCCTGGCAGGGAACAAACTATGGCTACACCTTC.

The CDR3 protein is CASSWSASTGELFF. In DNA, the CDR3 is TGTGCCAGCAGCTGGTCTGCCAGCACCGGGGAGCTGTTTTTT. The chain joins TRBV7-9 to TRBJ2-2, with no clear D. Trimming cost V 4 bases and J 4 bases, with 10 bases left between them. The CDR3 has 14 amino acids. CDR1 is SEHNR and CDR2 is FQNEAQ in the germline V gene (reference sequence).

The chain couples TRBV6-4 to TRBJ2-6; D possibly corresponds to TRBD1 (6 bases). The germline CDR1 and CDR2 sequences are MRHNA and SNTAGT. Trimming left V 3 bases short and J 0 bases short, with 12 bases between. The CDR3 runs 17 residues. CDR3 DNA: TGTGCCAGCAGTGATCAGGGGCTATCCTCTGGGGCCAACGTCCTGACTTTC. Translated, it gives CASSDQGLSSGANVLTF.

The gene calls are TRBV15 and TRBJ1-4; 10 positions agree with TRBD1. V was pared by 3 bases and J by 6 bases, with 4 bases of the junction left unmatched. The CDR3 runs 15 residues. Germline lookup yields CDR1 LNHNV and CDR2 YYDKDF (reference sequence). CDR3 loop: CATSRFGTGDEKLFF. The CDR3 DNA is TGTGCCACCAGCAGGTTCGGGACAGGGGATGAAAAACTGTTTTTT.

This sequence joins TRBV6-5 and TRBJ1-2; perhaps TRBD1 as D (6 bases). Trimming pared 8 bases from V and 4 bases from J, leaving 11 bases between. Germline loops: CDR1 MNHEY, CDR2 SVGAGI. This CDR3 region has 12 residues. The CDR3 nucleotides read TGTGCCAGCGGGTCGACAGGCTATGGCTACACCTTC. Protein sequence: CASGSTGYGYTF.

This sequence joins TRBV28 and TRBJ1-3, with a tentative D call TRBD1 (6 bases). Deletions cut 0 bases from V and 7 bases from J, with 13 bases between. Looked up from germline, CDR1 is MDHEN and CDR2 is SYDVKM. The CDR3 loop spans 15 amino acids. This chain's CDR3 is CASSLWLQGGNTIYF. CDR3 sequence (DNA): TGTGCCAGCAGTTTATGGTTACAGGGAGGGAACACCATATATTTT.

The rearrangement links TRBV28 to TRBJ2-5, with 7 bases fitting TRBD2. This CDR3 is built from 15 residues. The germline V gene has CDR1 MDHEN and CDR2 SYDVKM. With V trimmed by 6 bases and J by 5 bases, 12 bases remained unmatched. The CDR3 reads CASSSPVGSGETQYF. DNA for the CDR3: TGTGCCAGCAGCTCCCCAGTAGGTAGCGGGGAGACCCAGTACTTC.